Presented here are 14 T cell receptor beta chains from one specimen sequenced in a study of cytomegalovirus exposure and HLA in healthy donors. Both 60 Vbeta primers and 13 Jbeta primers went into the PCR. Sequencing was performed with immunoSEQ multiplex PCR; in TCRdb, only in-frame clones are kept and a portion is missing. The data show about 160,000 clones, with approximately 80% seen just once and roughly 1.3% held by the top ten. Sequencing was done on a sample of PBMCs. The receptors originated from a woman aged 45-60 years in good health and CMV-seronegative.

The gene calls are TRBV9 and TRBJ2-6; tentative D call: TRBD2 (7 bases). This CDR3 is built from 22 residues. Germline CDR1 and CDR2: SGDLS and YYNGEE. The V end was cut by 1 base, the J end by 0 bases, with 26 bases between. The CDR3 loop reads CASSVNPPGGPGAGSGANVLTF. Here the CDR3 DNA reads TGTGCCAGCAGCGTAAACCCCCCCGGGGGGCCTGGGGCAGGCTCTGGGGCCAACGTCCTGACTTTC.

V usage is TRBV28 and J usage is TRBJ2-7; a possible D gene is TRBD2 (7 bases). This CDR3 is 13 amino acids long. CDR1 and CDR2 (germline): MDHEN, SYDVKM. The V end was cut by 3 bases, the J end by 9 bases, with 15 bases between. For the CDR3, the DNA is TGTGCCAGCAGTTTTAGTGAGGGGGGGAGGCAGTACTTC. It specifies CASSFSEGGRQYF.

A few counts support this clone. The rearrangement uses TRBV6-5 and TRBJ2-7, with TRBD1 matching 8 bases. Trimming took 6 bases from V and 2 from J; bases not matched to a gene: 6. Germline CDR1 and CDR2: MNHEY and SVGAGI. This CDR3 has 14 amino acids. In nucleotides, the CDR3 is TGTGCCAGCAGACAACGGACAGGGACCTACGAGCAGTACTTC. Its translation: CASRQRTGTYEQYF.

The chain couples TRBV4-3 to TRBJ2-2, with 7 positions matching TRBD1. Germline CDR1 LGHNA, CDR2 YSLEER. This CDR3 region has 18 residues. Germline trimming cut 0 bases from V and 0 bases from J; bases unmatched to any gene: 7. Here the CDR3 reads CASSQEAPGTANTGELFF. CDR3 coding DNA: TGCGCCAGCAGCCAAGAGGCCCCCGGGACAGCGAACACCGGGGAGCTGTTTTTT.

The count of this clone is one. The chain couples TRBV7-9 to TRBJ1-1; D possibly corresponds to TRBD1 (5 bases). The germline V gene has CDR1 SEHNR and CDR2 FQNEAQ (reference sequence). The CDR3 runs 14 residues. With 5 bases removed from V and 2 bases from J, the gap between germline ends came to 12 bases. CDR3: CASSGRVANTEAFF. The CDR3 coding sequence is TGTGCCAGCAGCGGCAGGGTAGCCAACACTGAAGCTTTCTTT.

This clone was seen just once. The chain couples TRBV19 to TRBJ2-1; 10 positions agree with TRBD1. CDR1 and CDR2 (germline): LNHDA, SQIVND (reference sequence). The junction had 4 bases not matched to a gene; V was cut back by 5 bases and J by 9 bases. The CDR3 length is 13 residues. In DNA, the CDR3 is TGTGCCAGTAGTGGGACAGGGGTGGGTGAGCAGTTCTTC. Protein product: CASSGTGVGEQFF. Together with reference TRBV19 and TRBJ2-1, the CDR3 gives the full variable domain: DGGITQSPKYLFRKEGQNVTLSCEQNLNHDAMYWYRQDPGQGLRLIYYSQIVNDFQKGDIAEGYSVSREKKESFPLTVTSAQKNPTAFYLCASSGTGVGEQFFGPGTRLTVL.

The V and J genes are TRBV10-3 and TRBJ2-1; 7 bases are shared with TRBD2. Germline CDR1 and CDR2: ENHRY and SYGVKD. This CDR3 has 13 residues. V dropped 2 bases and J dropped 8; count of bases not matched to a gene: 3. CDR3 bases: TGTGCCATCAGTGAGGGTGGGGGGGATGAGCAGTTCTTC. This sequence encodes CAISEGGGDEQFF.

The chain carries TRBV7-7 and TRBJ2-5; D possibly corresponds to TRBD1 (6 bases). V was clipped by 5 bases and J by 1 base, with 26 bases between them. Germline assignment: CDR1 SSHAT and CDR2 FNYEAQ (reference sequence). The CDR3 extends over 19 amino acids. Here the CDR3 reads CASSPVSVRLYRAQETQYF. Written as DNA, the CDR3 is TGTGCCAGCAGCCCCGTCTCCGTCCGCCTATACAGGGCCCAAGAGACCCAGTACTTC.

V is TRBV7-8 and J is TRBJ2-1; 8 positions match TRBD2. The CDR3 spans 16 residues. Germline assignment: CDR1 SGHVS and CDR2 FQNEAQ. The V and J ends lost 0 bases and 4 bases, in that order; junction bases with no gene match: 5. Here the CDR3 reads CASSLAGTRGYNEQFF. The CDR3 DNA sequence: TGTGCCAGCAGCTTAGCGGGGACTAGGGGTTACAATGAGCAGTTCTTC.

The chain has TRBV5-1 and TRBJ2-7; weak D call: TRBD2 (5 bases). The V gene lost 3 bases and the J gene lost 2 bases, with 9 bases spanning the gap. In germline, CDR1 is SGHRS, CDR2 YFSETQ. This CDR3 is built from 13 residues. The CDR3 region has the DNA TGCGCCAGCAGCTCGGACTCCCCCTACGAGCAGTACTTC. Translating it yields CASSSDSPYEQYF.

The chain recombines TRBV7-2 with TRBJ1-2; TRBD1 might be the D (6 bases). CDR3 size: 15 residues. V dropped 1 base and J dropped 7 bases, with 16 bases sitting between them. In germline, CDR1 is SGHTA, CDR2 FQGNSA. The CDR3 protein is CASSLGGQGQGGYTF. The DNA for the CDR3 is TGTGCCAGCAGCTTAGGAGGGCAGGGGCAAGGTGGCTACACCTTC.

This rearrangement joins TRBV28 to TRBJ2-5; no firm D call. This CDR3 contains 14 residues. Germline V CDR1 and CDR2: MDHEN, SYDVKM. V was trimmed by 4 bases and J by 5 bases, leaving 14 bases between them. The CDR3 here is CASSSPGLYETQYF. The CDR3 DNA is TGTGCCAGCAGTTCCCCTGGGCTGTACGAGACCCAGTACTTC.

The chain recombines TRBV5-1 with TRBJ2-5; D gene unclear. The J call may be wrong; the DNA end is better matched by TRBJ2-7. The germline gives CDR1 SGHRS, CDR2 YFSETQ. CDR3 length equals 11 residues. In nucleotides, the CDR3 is TGCGCCAGCAGCTTGGGCTACGAGCAGTACTTC. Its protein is CASSLGYEQYF.

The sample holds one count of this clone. CDR3 nucleotides: TGTGCCAGCAGCTTTTGGCAGACCTACGAGCAGTACTTC. Its translation: CASSFWQTYEQYF. V usage is TRBV7-2 and J usage is TRBJ2-7; D is undetermined. The germline V and J ends were trimmed by 3 bases and 2 bases, with 8 bases remaining between them. CDR1 SGHTA and CDR2 FQGNSA come from the germline V gene. This CDR3 has 13 amino acids.